Shown below are 15 T cell receptor beta chains from a single sample sequenced in a study of blood T cells in healthy people across ages. The authors ran a second PCR of 7 to 11 cycles using a sample-barcoded 5' primer and a J-beta primer mix. Each CDR3 protein gets one entry after TCRdb re-called the 5' RACE reads with MiXCR. The data hold about 640,000 distinct CDR3 sequences, with about 53% observed a single time. Sequencing was carried out using blood. These TCRs come from a man between 60 and 75 years old in good health.

The chain has TRBV9 and TRBJ2-7; 12 bases align to TRBD2. The J call may be incorrect, as the DNA end agrees better with TRBJ2-4. Germline values: CDR1 SGDLS, CDR2 YYNGEE. This CDR3 spans 17 amino acids. CDR3 in amino acids: CASSVGTSGASGDIQYF. CDR3 nucleotides: TGTGCCAGCAGCGTAGGGACTAGCGGGGCCTCAGGGGACATTCAGTACTTC.

This clonotype appeared a few times. J is TRBJ1-1 and V is TRBV4-2; no clear D gene. The CDR3 is made up of 13 amino acids. The germline CDR1 and CDR2 sequences are LGHNA and YNFKEQ. V was shortened by 4 bases and J by 3 bases, with 9 bases between the two germline ends. CDR3 residues: CASSPQVHTEAFF. For the CDR3, the DNA is TGTGCCAGCAGCCCGCAAGTACACACTGAAGCTTTCTTT.

This clonotype has just a few counts. This chain links TRBV9 with TRBJ2-1; 11 bases align to TRBD2. The J call is doubtful: the DNA matches TRBJ2-7 better. This CDR3 comprises 15 residues. The germline CDR1 and CDR2 sequences are SGDLS and YYNGEE. CDR3 DNA sequence: TGTGCCAGCAGCGCCCTAGCGGGGGGTTACAATGAGCAGTACTTC. Protein product: CASSALAGGYNEQYF.

The chain is built from TRBV20-1 and TRBJ1-6; D is uncertain. The CDR3 is made up of 13 amino acids. The germline CDR1 and CDR2 sequences are DFQATT and SNEGSKA (reference sequence). Trimming pared 4 bases from V and 7 bases from J, leaving 11 bases between. CDR3 loop: CSAKDVGNSPLHF. CDR3 nucleotide sequence: TGCAGTGCTAAAGACGTCGGGAATTCACCCCTCCACTTT.

V usage is TRBV7-9 and J usage is TRBJ1-2; D gene uncertain. The CDR3 is 16 amino acids. Germline loops: CDR1 SEHNR, CDR2 FQNEAQ (reference sequence). Trimming took off 5 bases at V and 3 bases at J, with 19 bases between the two ends. CDR3 sequence (DNA): TGTGCCAGCAGCCCCCCCGGAATATTAGGAGACTATGGCTACACCTTC. Its translation: CASSPPGILGDYGYTF.

The chain links TRBV29-1 to TRBJ1-2, with D possibly TRBD1 on 6 matching bases. Germline loops: CDR1 SQVTM, CDR2 ANQGSEA. V shed 4 bases and J shed 0 bases, with 9 bases lying between them. The CDR3 totals 13 residues. The CDR3 reads CSVATGPNYGYTF. The CDR3 DNA sequence: TGCAGCGTTGCGACAGGCCCTAACTATGGCTACACCTTC.

This chain connects TRBV29-1 to TRBJ1-1; D perhaps matches TRBD1 (5 bases). The CDR3 contains 13 residues. Germline V gene data show CDR1 as SQVTM and CDR2 as ANQGSEA. V lost 6 bases, J lost 1 base, and 12 bases lay in between. Written as DNA, the CDR3 is TGCAGCGTGGCCCCGACAGAGAACACTGAAGCTTTCTTT. It yields the protein CSVAPTENTEAFF.

By sample share, this clonotype is medium-sized (0.01 to 0.1%). The V gene is TRBV4-1, the J gene TRBJ2-3; tentatively, D is TRBD1 (5 bases). Germline assignment: CDR1 MGHRA and CDR2 YSYEKL. The CDR3 totals 14 residues. V was shortened by 3 bases and J by 2 bases, with 9 bases between the two germline ends. CDR3 in DNA: TGCGCCAGCAGCCAGGACACTAACACAGATACGCAGTATTTT. It yields the protein CASSQDTNTDTQYF.

The table lists this clonotype with a count of one. This chain connects TRBV12-3 or TRBV12-4 to TRBJ2-1; 13 bases fit TRBD2. The V gene end was trimmed by 7 bases and the J gene end by 7 bases; junction bases not matched to a gene: 10. This CDR3 contains 16 residues. The DNA for the CDR3 is TGTGCCAGCATACTAGCGGGGGGGTTCCAGGGGAATGAGCAGTTCTTC. Translation gives CASILAGGFQGNEQFF.

This clonotype has only a few counts. This rearrangement joins TRBV29-1 to TRBJ2-7, with D perhaps TRBD2 (6 bases). Germline CDR1 is SQVTM and CDR2 is ANQGSEA. The CDR3 is made up of 13 amino acids. V lost 4 bases and J lost 4, with 14 bases in between. The CDR3 region has the DNA TGCAGCGTTGTAGGAGGGTTCCGGTACGAGCAGTACTTC. This codes for CSVVGGFRYEQYF.

The V gene is TRBV3-1, the J gene TRBJ2-5; either TRBD1 or TRBD2 may supply D (5 bases each). The V end lost 0 bases, the J end lost 7 bases, and 15 bases lay between the germline ends. CDR1 is LGHDT, CDR2 YNNKEL, per germline (reference sequence). The length of the CDR3 is 15 residues. CDR3 coding DNA: TGTGCCAGCAGCCAAGATCGGACGGGGACCTGGACCCAGTACTTC. Translated, it gives CASSQDRTGTWTQYF.

This clonotype was seen a few times. This rearrangement joins TRBV20-1 to TRBJ1-2; D is perhaps TRBD1 (5 bases). Deletions cut 0 bases from V and 3 bases from J, with 11 bases between. The CDR3 is 14 amino acids. Germline CDR1 is DFQATT and CDR2 is SNEGSKA (reference sequence). The CDR3 spells CSARDPLGDYGYTF. In DNA, the CDR3 is TGCAGTGCTAGAGATCCCTTGGGGGACTATGGCTACACCTTC.

This clonotype was detected a few times. This chain joins TRBV4-1 and TRBJ2-7, with 7 bases identical to TRBD2. CDR1 is MGHRA and CDR2 is YSYEKL in the germline V gene. The CDR3 has 14 residues. V gave up 0 bases and J gave up 10 bases; unmatched junction bases: 9. CDR3 sequence (DNA): TGCGCCAGCAGCCAAGATGGGGGACTACGAGCCCAGTACTTC. Encoded protein: CASSQDGGLRAQYF.

Details on this clonotype: One end of the junction is discordant with germline, which a read error may explain. V usage is TRBV12-3 or TRBV12-4 and J usage is TRBJ2-3; 7 positions agree with TRBD1. This CDR3 comprises 15 residues. The CDR3 DNA is TGTGCCAGCAAATGGACAGGAGGCAAGTCAGATACGGAGTATTTT. It codes for CASKWTGGKSDTEYF.

The chain uses TRBV9 and TRBJ1-2; D remains ambiguous. Germline V CDR1 and CDR2: SGDLS, YYNGEE. The V and J ends lost 6 bases and 8 bases respectively, with 17 bases between them. This CDR3 contains 13 residues. The CDR3 loop is CASTRPSVPGYTF. In DNA form, the CDR3 reads TGTGCCAGCACCAGACCATCGGTCCCGGGCTACACCTTC.